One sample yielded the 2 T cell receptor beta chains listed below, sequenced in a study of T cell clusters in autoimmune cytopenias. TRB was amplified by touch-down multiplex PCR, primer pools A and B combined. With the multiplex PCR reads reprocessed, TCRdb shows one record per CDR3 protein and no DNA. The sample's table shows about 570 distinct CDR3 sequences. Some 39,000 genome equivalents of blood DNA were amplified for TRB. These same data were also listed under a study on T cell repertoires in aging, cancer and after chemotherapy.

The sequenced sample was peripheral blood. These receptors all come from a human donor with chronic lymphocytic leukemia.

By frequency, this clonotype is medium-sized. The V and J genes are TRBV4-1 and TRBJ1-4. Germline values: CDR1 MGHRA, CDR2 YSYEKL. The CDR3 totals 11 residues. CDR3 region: CASSQARKLFF.

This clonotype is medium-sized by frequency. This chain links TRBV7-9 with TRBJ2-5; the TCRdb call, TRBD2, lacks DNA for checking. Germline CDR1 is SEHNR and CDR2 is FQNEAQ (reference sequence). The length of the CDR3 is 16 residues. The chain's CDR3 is CARSRGDGHPQETQYF.